Below are 26 T cell receptor beta chains sequenced from a single sample in a study of Graves' ophthalmopathy and Graves' hyperthyroidism. RNA transcripts were the source from which TCR beta CDR3 regions were amplified. RT-PCR with HTBI primers came first, then second-round multiplex PCR. TCRdb fed the multiplex PCR reads into MiXCR, producing one record per CDR3 protein. The sample carries about 50,000 distinct CDR3 sequences, approximately 47% recorded once. The sequencing sample was made of peripheral blood. All receptors come from an adult woman with Graves' ophthalmopathy.

The chain couples TRBV29-1 to TRBJ2-1; 8 bases are shared with TRBD2. Germline CDR1 reads SQVTM; CDR2 reads ANQGSEA. V shed 6 bases and J 7 bases; nucleotides not matched to a gene: 11. The CDR3 loop spans 14 amino acids. CDR3 loop: CSVTRLAIRNEQFF. CDR3 sequence (DNA): TGCAGCGTCACCAGACTAGCGATAAGGAATGAGCAGTTCTTC.

The V call is TRBV7-9, the J call TRBJ2-5, with TRBD2 as a possible D gene (5 bases). V was pared by 5 bases and J by 5 bases, with 18 bases between. From germline, CDR1 is SEHNR and CDR2 FQNEAQ (reference sequence). There are 15 residues in the CDR3. Here the CDR3 reads CASSPTRGRGETQYF. CDR3 nucleotide sequence: TGTGCCAGCAGCCCAACACGGGGTAGAGGGGAGACCCAGTACTTC.

This clonotype was recorded many times. The rearrangement joins TRBV20-1 to TRBJ2-1; D uncertain. The CDR3 extends over 12 amino acids. Germline V gives CDR1 DFQATT, CDR2 SNEGSKA (reference sequence). V dropped 3 bases and J dropped 11 bases, with 14 bases sitting between them. This chain's CDR3 is CSARIESFQQFF. CDR3 in DNA: TGCAGTGCTAGGATCGAGAGCTTTCAGCAGTTCTTC.

As concerns this clonotype: A single base separates this from a much larger clone, so it may be a read error. The rearrangement joins TRBV12-3 or TRBV12-4 to TRBJ2-7, with a tentative D call TRBD2 (5 bases). This CDR3 is built from 15 residues. Trimming stripped 6 bases from V and 2 bases from J, with 17 bases between. The CDR3 DNA reads TGTGCCAGCAGGGCAGCGGTGGGGAGCGCCTACGAGCAGTACTTC. This encodes CASRAAVGSAYEQYF.

This clonotype was found many times. This chain links TRBV5-4 with TRBJ1-6, with 9 bases that match TRBD1. This CDR3 has 14 amino acids. V was pared by 0 bases and J by 10 bases, with 2 bases of the junction left unmatched. Germline V gives CDR1 SGHNT, CDR2 YYREEE (reference sequence). The CDR3 sequence is CASSLDRGLSPLHF. The CDR3, as DNA: TGTGCCAGCAGCTTGGACAGGGGGCTCTCACCCCTCCACTTT.

The chain has TRBV4-2 and TRBJ2-2; TRBD2 matches 11 bases. The germline V gene encodes CDR1 LGHNA and CDR2 YNFKEQ. There are 15 residues in the CDR3. V shed 1 base and J 8 bases; nucleotides not matched to a gene: 3. CDR3 region: CASSQALAGVGELFF. DNA for the CDR3: TGTGCCAGCAGCCAAGCACTAGCGGGAGTGGGGGAGCTGTTTTTT.

The table lists this clonotype with many counts. The chain combines TRBV4-2 with TRBJ2-7; no clear D. V lost 0 bases, J lost 6 bases, and 15 bases lay in between. Per germline, CDR1 LGHNA and CDR2 YNFKEQ. This CDR3 comprises 15 residues. CDR3 protein: CASSQDPATHPEQYF. CDR3 in DNA: TGTGCCAGCAGCCAAGATCCGGCGACTCACCCCGAGCAGTACTTC.

On this clonotype: One base away lies a much larger clone, so this may be a sequencing read error. This chain's CDR3 is CASSYRDRAQGYTF. DNA of the CDR3: TGTGCCAGCAGCTACCGGGACAGGGCGCAAGGCTACACCTTC. The rearrangement links TRBV3-1 to TRBJ1-2, with 9 bases identical to TRBD1. The CDR3 runs 14 residues. Germline V CDR1 and CDR2: LGHDT, YNNKEL (reference sequence). V lost 5 bases to trimming and J lost 8 bases; unmatched junction nucleotides: 9.

This clonotype counts as medium-sized. The J gene is TRBJ1-2, the V gene TRBV25-1, with 7 bases identical to TRBD1. This CDR3 contains 14 residues. V shed 5 bases and J 6 bases; nucleotides not matched to a gene: 9. Germline-derived CDR1 and CDR2 are MGHDK and SYGVNS. Here the CDR3 DNA reads TGTGCCAGCAGTAGGGACAGTAGCCCTCATGGCTACACCTTC. It translates to CASSRDSSPHGYTF.

Many counts were recorded for this clonotype. The genes are TRBV2 and TRBJ2-5; no reliable D call. The CDR3 is 11 residues long. V lost 8 bases, J lost 2 bases, and 6 bases lay in between. CDR1 is SNHLY, CDR2 FYNNEI, per germline. CDR3 protein: CASGLQETQYF. The CDR3 DNA sequence: TGTGCCAGCGGCCTTCAAGAGACCCAGTACTTC.

The V call is TRBV7-2, the J call TRBJ1-3; TRBD1 agrees at 7 bases. This CDR3 has 17 amino acids. Germline V gives CDR1 SGHTA, CDR2 FQGNSA. Trimming cost V 1 base and J 0 bases; bases outside gene matches: 6. As DNA, the CDR3 is TGTGCCAGCAGCTTAGGACAGGGTCCCAGCTCTGGAAACACCATATATTTT. This translates into CASSLGQGPSSGNTIYF.

DNA for the CDR3: TGTGCCAGCAGCTTATTAACAGGAGCTGAAGCTTTCTTT. Amino acids: CASSLLTGAEAFF. The chain carries TRBV7-8 and TRBJ1-1; weak D call: TRBD1 (5 bases). The CDR3 has 13 amino acids. V was shortened by 2 bases and J by 6 bases, with 10 bases between the two germline ends. Germline V gene lookup returns CDR1 SGHVS and CDR2 FQNEAQ.

This clonotype was recorded many times. The CDR3, as DNA: TGTGCCAGCACCCCTAGCGGGAAGGAGACCCAGTACTTC. This sequence encodes CASTPSGKETQYF. The rearrangement joins TRBV11-1 to TRBJ2-5; 9 bases align to TRBD2. Per germline, CDR1 SGHAT and CDR2 FQDESV (reference sequence). V shed 7 bases and J 5 bases; nucleotides not matched to a gene: 5. The length of the CDR3 is 13 residues. The variable domain in full, with the rest retrieved from reference TRBV11-1 and TRBJ2-5, is EAEVAQSPRYKITEKSQAVAFWCDPISGHATLYWYRQILGQGPELLVQFQDESVVDDSQLPKDRFSAERLKGVDSTLKIQPAELGDSAMYLCASTPSGKETQYFGPGTRLLVL.

With regard to this clonotype: The CDR3 does not close with the conserved phenylalanine or tryptophan, likely indicating a read error. The DNA is omitted, as the CDR3 cannot be located on it reliably, and the CDR3 follows TCRdb's listing. The rearrangement joins TRBV24-1 to TRBJ1-3; TRBD1 was called by the table and not checked on the DNA. The CDR3 adds up to 8 amino acids, both ends counted. CDR1 is KGHDR and CDR2 is SFDVKD in the germline V gene. The CDR3 reads CATRDRVV.

The chain combines TRBV20-1 with TRBJ1-6; no definite D call. Trimming took off 4 bases at V and 10 bases at J, with 14 bases between the two ends. This CDR3 spans 13 amino acids. Germline-derived CDR1 and CDR2 are DFQATT and SNEGSKA (reference sequence). This CDR3 reads CSANRGLVSPLHF. The CDR3 DNA sequence: TGCAGTGCTAACCGGGGATTAGTATCACCCCTCCACTTT.

The chain uses TRBV2 and TRBJ2-7; D remains unclear. The germline V and J ends were trimmed by 5 bases and 9 bases, with 14 bases remaining between them. Germline CDR1 SNHLY, CDR2 FYNNEI. The CDR3 has 12 residues. The CDR3 region has the DNA TGTGCCAGCAGTCAAAGAGGCGGTATGCAGTACTTC. As protein: CASSQRGGMQYF.

A remark on this clonotype: A much larger clone is a single base away; this may be a read error. V and J are TRBV6-2 or TRBV6-3 and TRBJ2-2; D might be TRBD1 (7 bases). The germline CDR1 and CDR2 sequences are MNHEY and SVGEGT. This CDR3 spans 15 amino acids. The CDR3 DNA reads as TGTGGCAGCAGTTCAGGGGGGCTGAAGGCCGGGGAGCTGTTTTTT. Translated: CGSSSGGLKAGELFF.

Here the CDR3 reads CASSEENRDRAIPSSYNEQFF. DNA of the CDR3: TGTGCCAGCAGTGAGGAAAACCGGGACAGAGCTATTCCGAGCTCCTACAATGAGCAGTTCTTC. The rearrangement joins TRBV25-1 to TRBJ2-1; 7 bases agree with TRBD1. CDR3 length: 21 amino acids. J gave up 0 bases and V 3 bases, and 20 bases lay outside the gene matches. Germline V gives CDR1 MGHDK, CDR2 SYGVNS.

V usage is TRBV7-2 and J usage is TRBJ2-3; 12 nucleotides agree with TRBD2. Germline CDR1 reads SGHTA; CDR2 reads FQGNSA. The CDR3 runs 16 residues. Trimming removed 5 bases from V and 8 bases from J; junction bases left unmatched: 11. The CDR3 here is CASSPSSGRAGGTQYF. The CDR3 DNA is TGTGCCAGCAGCCCGTCTAGCGGGAGGGCAGGGGGTACGCAGTATTTT.

This clonotype was seen many times. The chain recombines TRBV24-1 with TRBJ2-1; D is possibly TRBD1 (6 bases). The CDR3 runs 16 residues. The V gene lost 1 base and the J gene lost 7 bases, with 16 bases spanning the gap. Per the germline V gene, CDR1 is KGHDR and CDR2 is SFDVKD. Here the CDR3 reads CATSDLPRGGFNEQFF. The CDR3 DNA follows: TGTGCCACCAGTGATTTACCCAGGGGTGGGTTTAATGAGCAGTTCTTC.

About this clonotype itself: Being one base from a much bigger clone, this may be a read error. V and J are TRBV7-2 and TRBJ2-1; 12 bases line up with TRBD2. The CDR3 consists of 17 residues. The germline V gene encodes CDR1 SGHTA and CDR2 FQGNSA. The CDR3 loop is CASSQMLLAGGNNEQFF. CDR3 DNA: TGCGCCAGCAGCCAAATGCTACTAGCGGGAGGAAACAATGAGCAGTTCTTC. Variable domain in full (rest from reference TRBV7-2 and TRBJ2-1): GAGVSQSPSNKVTEKGKDVELRCDPISGHTALYWYRQSLGQGLEFLIYFQGNSAPDKSGLPSDRFSAERTGGSVSTLTIQRTQQEDSAVYLCASSQMLLAGGNNEQFFGPGTRLTVL.

This clonotype was found many times. The J gene is TRBJ2-7, the V gene TRBV6-1, with unresolved D. Germline V gene sequence: CDR1 MNHNS, CDR2 SASEGT. The CDR3 extends over 12 amino acids. V lost 2 bases, J lost 4 bases, and 6 bases lay in between. In DNA form, the CDR3 reads TGTGCCAGCAGTGAAAAGGAGTACGAGCAGTACTTC. This translates into CASSEKEYEQYF.

The V gene is TRBV5-4, the J gene TRBJ1-2; D is perhaps TRBD1 (5 bases). Per germline, CDR1 SGHNT and CDR2 YYREEE (reference sequence). This CDR3 spans 15 amino acids. The V gene lost 0 bases and the J gene lost 4 bases, with 13 bases spanning the gap. The CDR3 here is CASSLAAGPIYGYTF. The CDR3 nucleotides are TGTGCCAGCAGCTTGGCCGCAGGGCCGATCTATGGCTACACCTTC.

This clonotype appeared many times. The chain is built from TRBV11-3 and TRBJ2-7; maybe TRBD2 (6 bases). The CDR3 loop spans 14 amino acids. Germline lookup yields CDR1 SGHNT and CDR2 YENEEA. V was clipped by 5 bases and J by 3 bases, with 14 bases between them. The CDR3: CASSPGLGSYEQYF. In DNA form, the CDR3 reads TGTGCCAGCAGCCCGGGACTCGGAAGCTACGAGCAGTACTTC.

CDR3 nucleotide sequence: TGTGCCAGCATTGATAGCGGGGGGTCCTACAATCAGCCCCAGCATTTT. Translation gives CASIDSGGSYNQPQHF. The chain joins TRBV7-9 to TRBJ1-5, with a tentative D call TRBD1 (5 bases). Trimming cost V 7 bases and J 3 bases, with 19 bases left between them. The CDR3 spans 16 residues. Germline CDR1 is SEHNR and CDR2 is FQNEAQ (reference sequence).

Many counts were recorded for this clonotype. The chain links TRBV6-5 to TRBJ1-1, with 7 positions matching TRBD1. The CDR3 has 15 amino acids. V lost 6 bases, J lost 4 bases, and 11 bases stayed unmatched. Germline values: CDR1 MNHEY, CDR2 SVGAGI. The CDR3 sequence: CASSRLNRGGTEAFF. In DNA form, the CDR3 reads TGTGCCAGCAGCCGATTGAACAGGGGAGGCACTGAAGCTTTCTTT.